These 8 T cell receptor beta chains share one sample of origin, sequenced in a study of OX40 agonist ivuxolimab in advanced cancers. Data came from immunoSEQ multiplex PCR; TCRdb stores just in-frame clones and leaves some out. The table records around 57,000 clones, approximately 90% of them present only once. Sequenced here: CD4+ or CD8+ T cells sorted from blood, sampled in a trial of the OX40 agonist ivuxolimab. The receptors were sampled from an adult with an advanced solid tumor such as melanoma, head and neck, liver or kidney cancer.

The chain joins TRBV7-3 to TRBJ2-2; D gene uncertain. Germline CDR1 and CDR2: SGHTA and FQGTGA. Trimming left V 6 bases short and J 0 bases short, with 8 bases between. The CDR3 sequence is 14 residues long. The CDR3 DNA reads as TGTGCCAGCAGTGAAGGATCGAACACCGGGGAGCTGTTTTTT. It codes for CASSEGSNTGELFF.

This rearrangement joins TRBV13 to TRBJ1-5; D might be TRBD1 (6 bases). The CDR3 runs 14 residues. Germline loops: CDR1 PRHDT, CDR2 FYEKMQ (reference sequence). Trimming stripped 4 bases from V and 3 bases from J, with 10 bases between. The CDR3 is CASSSTGFNQPQHF. The CDR3 DNA reads TGTGCCAGCAGCTCAACAGGGTTCAATCAGCCCCAGCATTTT.

The chain uses TRBV2 and TRBJ1-5; D perhaps matches TRBD1 (6 bases). Looked up from germline, CDR1 is SNHLY and CDR2 is FYNNEI. Between the trimmed V and J ends, which lost 5 bases and 5 bases, there was a span of 13 bases. CDR3 length: 14 residues. The CDR3 loop reads CASSTPTGYQPQHF. The DNA of the CDR3 is TGTGCCAGCAGTACTCCGACAGGCTATCAGCCCCAGCATTTT.

The chain combines TRBV7-9 with TRBJ1-1, with D hard to call. CDR1 is SEHNR and CDR2 is FQNEAQ in the germline V gene (reference sequence). The CDR3 contains 17 residues. Trimming took 2 bases from V and 1 from J, leaving 17 bases between them. CDR3 sequence reads: CASSLPSENPENTEAFF. The CDR3 bases are TGTGCCAGCAGCTTACCATCCGAAAACCCTGAGAACACTGAAGCTTTCTTT.

This clone was found once. Written as DNA, the CDR3 is TGTGCCAGCAGCCCCGAGTCCGTAGATACGCAGTATTTT. Amino acids: CASSPESVDTQYF. V and J are TRBV5-6 and TRBJ2-3; no reliable D call. CDR3 length: 13 amino acids. CDR1 is SGHDT, CDR2 YYEEEE, per germline. V lost 4 bases, J lost 5 bases, and 11 bases lay in between.

This chain connects TRBV7-9 to TRBJ2-5; D is unclear. The germline gives CDR1 SEHNR, CDR2 FQNEAQ (reference sequence). The CDR3 covers 15 residues. The V end was cut by 1 base, the J end by 1 base, with 10 bases between. CDR3 DNA sequence: TGTGCCAGCAGCTTAGGCCCCGTACCCCAAGAGACCCAGTACTTC. Protein product: CASSLGPVPQETQYF.

The J gene is TRBJ1-2, the V gene TRBV4-2; 10 nucleotides align to TRBD1. The V gene's germline CDR1 is LGHNA and CDR2 YNFKEQ. V lost 1 base, J lost 2 bases, and 4 bases stayed unmatched. CDR3 length equals 16 residues. For the CDR3, the DNA is TGTGCCAGCAGCCAAGTGGGACAGGGGCCGAACTATGGCTACACCTTC. Residues: CASSQVGQGPNYGYTF.

Comments on this clone: One junction end disagrees with the germline gene, perhaps due to a read error. CDR3 coding DNA: TGTGCCAGCAGTCACTCGACAGGGGCGGCCAGCTACACCTTC. Its protein is CASSHSTGAASYTF. This chain links TRBV6-5 with TRBJ1-2; 8 nucleotides agree with TRBD1. Germline assignment: CDR1 MNHEY and CDR2 SVGAGI. The length of the CDR3 is 14 residues.